This T cell receptor beta chain was obtained from a study of graft-versus-host responses after intestinal transplantation. Looking at the study overall: As for transplant type, recipients had multivisceral, liver-intestinal, or isolated intestinal grafts. Uniformly, recipients were administered anti-thymocyte globulin induction with subsequent tacrolimus and steroids for around three years.

With regard to this clone: The antigen remains undetermined.

Study results and caveats: Across patients carrying graft-donor T cell macrochimerism, allografts held high graft-versus-host to host-versus-graft clonal ratios. GvH clones surfaced in recipient marrow, some emerging earlier in ileum or blood.

Data came from immunoSEQ multiplex PCR; TCRdb stores just in-frame clones and leaves some out. The sample consists of just under 90,000 clones, roughly four fifths of them appearing once. The TCR originated in a human donor who received an intestinal transplant. Specimen: unstimulated CD8+ T cells sorted from spleen or lymph node cells, collected before intestinal transplant.

This CDR3 is CASSPTGPGNTIYF. CDR3 nucleotides: TGTGCCAGCAGCCCTACAGGGCCTGGAAACACCATATATTTT. This rearrangement joins TRBV7-2 to TRBJ1-3, with a possible D match to TRBD1 (6 bases). The CDR3 is 14 amino acids. CDR1 is SGHTA, CDR2 FQGNSA, per germline. V lost 5 bases and J lost 2, with 10 bases in between.